This T cell receptor (beta chain) was documented in a study of CD8 T cells in Susac syndrome. V was pared by 7 bases and J by 4 bases, with 9 bases of the junction left unmatched. The CDR3 spans 14 residues. Germline CDR1 is SGDLS and CDR2 is YYNGEE. Reverse transcription of about 0.5 to 1 ug RNA was carried out with random hexamers. TCRdb passed the immunoSEQ multiplex PCR reads through MiXCR, listing each CDR3 protein once. The sample holds a few hundred thousand distinct CDR3 sequences, about 94% seen once. This receptor was identified in a human donor with Susac syndrome. The gene calls are TRBV9 and TRBJ2-5, with 8 bases aligning to TRBD1. Sequencing input: CD4+ T cells from PBMCs. The CDR3 DNA is TGTGCCAGCGAGAGGGGAGACAGGGGAGAGACCCAGTACTTC. As protein: CASERGDRGETQYF.